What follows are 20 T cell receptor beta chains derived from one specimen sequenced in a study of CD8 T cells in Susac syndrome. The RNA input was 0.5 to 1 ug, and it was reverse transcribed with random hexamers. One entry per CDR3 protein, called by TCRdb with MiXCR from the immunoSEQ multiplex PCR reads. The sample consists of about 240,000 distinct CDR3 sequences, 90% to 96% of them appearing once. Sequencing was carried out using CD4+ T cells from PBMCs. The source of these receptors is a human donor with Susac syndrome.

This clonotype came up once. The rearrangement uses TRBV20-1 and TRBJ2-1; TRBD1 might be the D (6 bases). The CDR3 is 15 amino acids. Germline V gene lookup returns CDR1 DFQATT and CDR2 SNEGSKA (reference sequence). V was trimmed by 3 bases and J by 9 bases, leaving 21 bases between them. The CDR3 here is CSASSLRGQRGEQFF. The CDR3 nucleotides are TGCAGTGCTAGTTCACTCCGGGGACAAAGGGGTGAGCAGTTCTTC.

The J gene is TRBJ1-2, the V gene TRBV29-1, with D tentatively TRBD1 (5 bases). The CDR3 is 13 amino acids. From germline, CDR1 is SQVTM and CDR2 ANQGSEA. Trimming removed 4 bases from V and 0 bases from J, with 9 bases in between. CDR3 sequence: CSVASRANYGYTF. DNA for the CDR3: TGCAGCGTTGCCTCCAGGGCTAACTATGGCTACACCTTC.

The CDR3 DNA reads TGTGCCAGCAGCTTAGATCGGAGGCGTTCTGGAAACACCATATATTTT. This gives the protein CASSLDRRRSGNTIYF. The chain recombines TRBV11-2 with TRBJ1-3; no reliable D call. The germline CDR1 and CDR2 sequences are SGHAT and FQNNGV. V was shortened by 0 bases and J by 1 base, with 10 bases between the two germline ends. CDR3 length: 16 amino acids.

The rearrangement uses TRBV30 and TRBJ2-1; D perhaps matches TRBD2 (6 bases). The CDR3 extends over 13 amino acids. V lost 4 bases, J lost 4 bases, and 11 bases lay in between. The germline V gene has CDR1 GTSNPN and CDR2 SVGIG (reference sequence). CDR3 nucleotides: TGTGCCTGGAAAACTAGCTGGTACAATGAGCAGTTCTTC. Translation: CAWKTSWYNEQFF.

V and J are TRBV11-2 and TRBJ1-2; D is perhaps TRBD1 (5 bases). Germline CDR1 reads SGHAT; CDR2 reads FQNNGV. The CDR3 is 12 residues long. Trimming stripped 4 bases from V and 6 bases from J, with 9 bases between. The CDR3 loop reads CASSSPGDGYTF. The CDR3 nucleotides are TGTGCCAGCAGCTCTCCGGGGGATGGCTACACCTTC. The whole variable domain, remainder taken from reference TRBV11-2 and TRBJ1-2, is EAGVAQSPRYKIIEKRQSVAFWCNPISGHATLYWYQQILGQGPKLLIQFQNNGVVDDSQLPKDRFSAERLKGVDSTLKIQPAKLEDSAVYLCASSSPGDGYTFGSGTRLTVV.

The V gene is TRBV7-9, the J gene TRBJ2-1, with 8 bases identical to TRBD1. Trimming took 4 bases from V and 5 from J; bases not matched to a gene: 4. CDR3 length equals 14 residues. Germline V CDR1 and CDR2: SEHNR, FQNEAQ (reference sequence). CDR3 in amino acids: CASSSRDRNNEQFF. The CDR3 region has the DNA TGTGCCAGCAGCTCCCGGGACAGGAACAATGAGCAGTTCTTC.

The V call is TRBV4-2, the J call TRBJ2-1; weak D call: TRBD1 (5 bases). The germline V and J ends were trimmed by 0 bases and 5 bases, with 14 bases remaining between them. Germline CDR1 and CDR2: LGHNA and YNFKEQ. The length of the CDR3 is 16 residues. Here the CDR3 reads CASSQEPQGGHNEQFF. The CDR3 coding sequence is TGTGCCAGCAGCCAAGAGCCCCAGGGCGGCCACAATGAGCAGTTCTTC.

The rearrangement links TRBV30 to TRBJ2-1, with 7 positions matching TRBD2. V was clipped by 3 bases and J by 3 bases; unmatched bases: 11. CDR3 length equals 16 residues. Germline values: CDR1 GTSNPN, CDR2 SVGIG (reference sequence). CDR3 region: CAWRVVRTRNYNEQFF. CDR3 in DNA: TGTGCCTGGAGGGTGGTTAGGACTAGAAACTACAATGAGCAGTTCTTC. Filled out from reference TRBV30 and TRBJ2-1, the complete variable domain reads SQTIHQWPATLVQPVGSPLSLECTVEGTSNPNLYWYRQAAGRGLQLLFYSVGIGQISSEVPQNLSASRPQDRQFILSSKKLLLSDSGFYLCAWRVVRTRNYNEQFFGPGTRLTVL.

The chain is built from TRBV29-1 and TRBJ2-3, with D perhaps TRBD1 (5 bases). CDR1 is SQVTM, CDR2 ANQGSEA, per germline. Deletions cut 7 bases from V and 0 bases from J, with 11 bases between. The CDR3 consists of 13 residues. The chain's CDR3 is CSGQNLSTDTQYF. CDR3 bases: TGCAGCGGACAGAACCTTAGCACAGATACGCAGTATTTT.

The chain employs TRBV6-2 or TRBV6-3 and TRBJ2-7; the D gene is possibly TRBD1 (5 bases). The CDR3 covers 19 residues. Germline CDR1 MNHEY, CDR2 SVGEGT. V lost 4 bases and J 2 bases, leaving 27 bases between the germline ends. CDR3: CASSFSRAARKGSTYEQYF. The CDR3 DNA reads TGTGCCAGCAGTTTCTCGCGCGCGGCAAGGAAGGGGTCTACCTACGAGCAGTACTTC.

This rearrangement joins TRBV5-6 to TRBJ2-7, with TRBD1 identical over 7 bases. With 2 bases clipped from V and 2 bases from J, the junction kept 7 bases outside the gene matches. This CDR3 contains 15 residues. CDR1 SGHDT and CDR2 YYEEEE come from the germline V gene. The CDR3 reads CASSFLGQSPYEQYF. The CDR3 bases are TGTGCCAGCAGCTTCTTGGGACAGAGTCCCTACGAGCAGTACTTC.

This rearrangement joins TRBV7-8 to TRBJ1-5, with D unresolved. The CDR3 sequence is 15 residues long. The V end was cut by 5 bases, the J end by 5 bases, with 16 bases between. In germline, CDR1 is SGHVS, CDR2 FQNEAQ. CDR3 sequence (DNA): TGTGCCAGCAGCCTAATCAGTGATCTCTATCAGCCCCAGCATTTT. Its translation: CASSLISDLYQPQHF.

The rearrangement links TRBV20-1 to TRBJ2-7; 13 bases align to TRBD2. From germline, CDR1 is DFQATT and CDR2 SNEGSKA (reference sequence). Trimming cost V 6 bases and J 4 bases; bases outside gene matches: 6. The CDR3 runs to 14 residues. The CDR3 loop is CSATTSGRAYEQYF. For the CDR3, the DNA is TGCAGTGCGACAACTAGCGGGAGGGCTTACGAGCAGTACTTC.

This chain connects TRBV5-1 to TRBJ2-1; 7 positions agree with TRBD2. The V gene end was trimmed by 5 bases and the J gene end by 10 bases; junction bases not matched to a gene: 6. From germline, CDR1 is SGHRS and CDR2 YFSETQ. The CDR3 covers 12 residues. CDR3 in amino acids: CASRMPGLEQFF. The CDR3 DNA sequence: TGCGCCAGCAGAATGCCGGGACTAGAGCAGTTCTTC.

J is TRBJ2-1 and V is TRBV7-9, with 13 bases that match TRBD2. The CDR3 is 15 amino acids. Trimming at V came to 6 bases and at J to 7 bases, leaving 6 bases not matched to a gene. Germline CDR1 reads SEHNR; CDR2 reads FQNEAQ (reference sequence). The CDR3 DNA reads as TGTGCCAGCAGAACACTAGCGGGAGGGATGAATGAGCAGTTCTTC. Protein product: CASRTLAGGMNEQFF.

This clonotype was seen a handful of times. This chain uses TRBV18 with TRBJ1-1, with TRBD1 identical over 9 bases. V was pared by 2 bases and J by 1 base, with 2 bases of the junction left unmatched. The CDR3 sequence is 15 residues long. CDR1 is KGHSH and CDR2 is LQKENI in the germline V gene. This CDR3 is CASSPSDRGNTEAFF. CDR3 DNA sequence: TGTGCCAGCTCACCATCGGACAGGGGGAACACTGAAGCTTTCTTT.

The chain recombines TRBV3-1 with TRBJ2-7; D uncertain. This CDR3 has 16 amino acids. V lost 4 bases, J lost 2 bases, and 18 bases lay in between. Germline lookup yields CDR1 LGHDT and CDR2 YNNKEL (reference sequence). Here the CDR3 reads CASSPLKGRDTYEQYF. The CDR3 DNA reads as TGTGCCAGCAGCCCGCTGAAGGGAAGAGACACCTACGAGCAGTACTTC.

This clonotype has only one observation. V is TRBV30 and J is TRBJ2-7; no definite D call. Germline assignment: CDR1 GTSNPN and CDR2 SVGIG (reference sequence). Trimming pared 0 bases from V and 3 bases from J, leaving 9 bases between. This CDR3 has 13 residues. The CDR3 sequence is CAWSVGRNYEQYF. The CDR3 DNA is TGTGCCTGGAGTGTAGGGCGGAACTACGAGCAGTACTTC. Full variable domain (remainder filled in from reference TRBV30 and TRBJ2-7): SQTIHQWPATLVQPVGSPLSLECTVEGTSNPNLYWYRQAAGRGLQLLFYSVGIGQISSEVPQNLSASRPQDRQFILSSKKLLLSDSGFYLCAWSVGRNYEQYFGPGTRLTVT.

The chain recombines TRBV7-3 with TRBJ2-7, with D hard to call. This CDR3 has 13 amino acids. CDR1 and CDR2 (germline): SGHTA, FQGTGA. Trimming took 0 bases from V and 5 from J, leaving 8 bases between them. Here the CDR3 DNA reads TGTGCCAGCAGCTTAACTGTCCGGGACGAGCAGTACTTC. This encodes CASSLTVRDEQYF.

In DNA, the CDR3 is TGTGCCAGCAGCTTTCATGGGTATGAACAGTACTTC. Translating gives CASSFHGYEQYF. The chain uses TRBV7-8 and TRBJ2-7, with D unclear. Germline CDR1 is SGHVS and CDR2 is FQNEAQ. Trimming took 3 bases from V and 10 from J, leaving 13 bases between them. The CDR3 has 12 residues.